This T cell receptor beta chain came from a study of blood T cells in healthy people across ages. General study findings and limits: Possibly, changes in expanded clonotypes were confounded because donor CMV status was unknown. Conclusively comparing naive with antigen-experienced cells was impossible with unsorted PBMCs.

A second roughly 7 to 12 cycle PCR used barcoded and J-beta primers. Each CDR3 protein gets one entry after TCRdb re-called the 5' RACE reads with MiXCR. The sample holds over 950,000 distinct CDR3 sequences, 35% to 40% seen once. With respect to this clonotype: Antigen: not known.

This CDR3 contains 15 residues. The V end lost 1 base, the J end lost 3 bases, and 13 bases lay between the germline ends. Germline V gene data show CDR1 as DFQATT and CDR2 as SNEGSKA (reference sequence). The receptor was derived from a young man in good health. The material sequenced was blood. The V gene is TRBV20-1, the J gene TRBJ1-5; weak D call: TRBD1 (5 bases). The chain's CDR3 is CSARVGDSYNQPQHF. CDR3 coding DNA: TGCAGTGCTAGAGTTGGAGACAGCTACAATCAGCCCCAGCATTTT.